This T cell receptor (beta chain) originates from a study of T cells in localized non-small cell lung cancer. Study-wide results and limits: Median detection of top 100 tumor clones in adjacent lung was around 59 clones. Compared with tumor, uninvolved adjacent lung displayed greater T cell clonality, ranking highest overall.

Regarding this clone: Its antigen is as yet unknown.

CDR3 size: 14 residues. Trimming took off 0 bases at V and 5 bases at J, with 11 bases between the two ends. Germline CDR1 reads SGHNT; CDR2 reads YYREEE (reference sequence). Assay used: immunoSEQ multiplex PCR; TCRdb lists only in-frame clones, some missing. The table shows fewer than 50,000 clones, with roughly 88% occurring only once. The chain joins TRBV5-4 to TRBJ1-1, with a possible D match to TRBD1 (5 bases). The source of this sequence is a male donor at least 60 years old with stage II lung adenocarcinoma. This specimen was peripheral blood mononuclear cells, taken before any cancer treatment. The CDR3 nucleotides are TGTGCCAGCAGCTTGGTAAGCGAGGGGACTGAAGCTTTCTTT. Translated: CASSLVSEGTEAFF.